This record looks at one T cell receptor beta chain sequence and its context. Its specificity is not known. The V gene's germline CDR1 is SNHLY and CDR2 FYNNEI. This CDR3 is built from 12 residues. Trimming pared 7 bases from V and 11 bases from J, leaving 17 bases between. Alongside a J-beta primer mix, a sample-barcoded 5' primer served in a second PCR lasting roughly 7 to 11 cycles. TCRdb ran MiXCR on the 5' RACE reads and lists one entry per CDR3 protein. This table holds about 1.1 million distinct CDR3 sequences, less than 45% found once. This entry belongs to a study of blood T cells in healthy people across ages. Study outcomes and limitations: Across the age range, TCR beta diversity per million T cells fell in a roughly linear way.

The J gene is TRBJ2-5, the V gene TRBV2; unclear D gene. Sequences were obtained from blood. This TCR derives from a man aged 18-30 years in good health. CDR3 DNA: TGTGCCAGCAAGGCGATCTCCTACGGGCAGTACTTC. Translation: CASKAISYGQYF.